The 3 T cell receptor beta chains reported below all come from one sample, sequenced in a study of T cells expressing NK-cell markers. TCRdb re-called the 5' RACE reads and catalogs CDR3 proteins one per entry, DNA excluded. The sample data list over 150,000 distinct CDR3 sequences. Sequences were obtained from blood T cells: a sorted CD56 or NKG2C T cell subset, CD4+ or CD8+ T cells, or bulk PBMC T cells (not recorded which). The receptors originated from a man aged 18-75 years in good health.

The chain employs TRBV30 and TRBJ2-3. CDR3 size: 11 residues. Germline assignment: CDR1 GTSNPN and CDR2 SVGIG (reference sequence). The CDR3 reads CAWSVVDTQYF.

This chain's CDR3 is CASSLAGQGTTNEKLFF. J is TRBJ1-4 and V is TRBV5-4; TCRdb indicates TRBD1, and absent DNA this call remains unverified. The CDR3 has 17 amino acids. Germline CDR1 reads SGHNT; CDR2 reads YYREEE (reference sequence).

The rearrangement uses TRBV7-9 and TRBJ1-2; the D call of TRBD1 rests on TCRdb alone, since no DNA is present to check it. There are 12 residues in the CDR3. CDR1 and CDR2 from the germline V gene are SEHNR and FQNEAQ (reference sequence). The CDR3 spells CASSRDRVLLTF.